Given below is one T cell receptor (beta chain) in context. V was pared by 5 bases and J by 1 base, with 5 bases of the junction left unmatched. The CDR3 is 16 amino acids. The germline V gene has CDR1 KGHSH and CDR2 LQKENI. This specimen comes from a study of blood T cell repertoires in COVID-19. At the level of the study: Spain, Italy and the United States supplied samples that represented acute and convalescent COVID-19. Nucleic acid was either cDNA or gDNA, and it came from T cells, B-cell-depleted T cells, or PBMCs.

Sequencing was performed with immunoSEQ multiplex PCR; in TCRdb, only in-frame clones are kept and a portion is missing. The table has some 150,000 clones, 80% to 90% seen once; the top ten hold less than 9%. This clonotype was obtained from a man in his forties who had recovered from COVID-19. Sequencing input: peripheral blood. The V call is TRBV18, the J call TRBJ2-4, with 10 nucleotides matching TRBD1. CDR3: CASSTGTGVAKNIQYF. CDR3 DNA sequence: TGTGCCAGCTCAACCGGGACAGGGGTGGCCAAAAACATTCAGTACTTC.